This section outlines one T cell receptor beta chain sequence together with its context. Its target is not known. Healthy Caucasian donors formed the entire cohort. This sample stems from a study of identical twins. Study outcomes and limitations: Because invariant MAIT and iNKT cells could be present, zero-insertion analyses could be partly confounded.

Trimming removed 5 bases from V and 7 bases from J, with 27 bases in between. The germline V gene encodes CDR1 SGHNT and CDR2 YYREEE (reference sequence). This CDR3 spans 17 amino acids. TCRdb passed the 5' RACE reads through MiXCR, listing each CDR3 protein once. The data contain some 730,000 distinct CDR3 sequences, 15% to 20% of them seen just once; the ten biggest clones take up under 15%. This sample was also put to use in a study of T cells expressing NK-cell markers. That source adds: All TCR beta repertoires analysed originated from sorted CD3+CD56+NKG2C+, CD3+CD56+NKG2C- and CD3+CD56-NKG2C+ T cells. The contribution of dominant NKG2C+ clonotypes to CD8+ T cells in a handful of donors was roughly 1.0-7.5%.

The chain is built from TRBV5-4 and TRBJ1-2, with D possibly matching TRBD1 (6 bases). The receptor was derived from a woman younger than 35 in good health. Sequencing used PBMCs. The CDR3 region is CASSPGGQEGPLFGYTF. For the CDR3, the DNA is TGTGCCAGCAGTCCTGGGGGCCAAGAGGGGCCACTCTTTGGCTACACCTTC.